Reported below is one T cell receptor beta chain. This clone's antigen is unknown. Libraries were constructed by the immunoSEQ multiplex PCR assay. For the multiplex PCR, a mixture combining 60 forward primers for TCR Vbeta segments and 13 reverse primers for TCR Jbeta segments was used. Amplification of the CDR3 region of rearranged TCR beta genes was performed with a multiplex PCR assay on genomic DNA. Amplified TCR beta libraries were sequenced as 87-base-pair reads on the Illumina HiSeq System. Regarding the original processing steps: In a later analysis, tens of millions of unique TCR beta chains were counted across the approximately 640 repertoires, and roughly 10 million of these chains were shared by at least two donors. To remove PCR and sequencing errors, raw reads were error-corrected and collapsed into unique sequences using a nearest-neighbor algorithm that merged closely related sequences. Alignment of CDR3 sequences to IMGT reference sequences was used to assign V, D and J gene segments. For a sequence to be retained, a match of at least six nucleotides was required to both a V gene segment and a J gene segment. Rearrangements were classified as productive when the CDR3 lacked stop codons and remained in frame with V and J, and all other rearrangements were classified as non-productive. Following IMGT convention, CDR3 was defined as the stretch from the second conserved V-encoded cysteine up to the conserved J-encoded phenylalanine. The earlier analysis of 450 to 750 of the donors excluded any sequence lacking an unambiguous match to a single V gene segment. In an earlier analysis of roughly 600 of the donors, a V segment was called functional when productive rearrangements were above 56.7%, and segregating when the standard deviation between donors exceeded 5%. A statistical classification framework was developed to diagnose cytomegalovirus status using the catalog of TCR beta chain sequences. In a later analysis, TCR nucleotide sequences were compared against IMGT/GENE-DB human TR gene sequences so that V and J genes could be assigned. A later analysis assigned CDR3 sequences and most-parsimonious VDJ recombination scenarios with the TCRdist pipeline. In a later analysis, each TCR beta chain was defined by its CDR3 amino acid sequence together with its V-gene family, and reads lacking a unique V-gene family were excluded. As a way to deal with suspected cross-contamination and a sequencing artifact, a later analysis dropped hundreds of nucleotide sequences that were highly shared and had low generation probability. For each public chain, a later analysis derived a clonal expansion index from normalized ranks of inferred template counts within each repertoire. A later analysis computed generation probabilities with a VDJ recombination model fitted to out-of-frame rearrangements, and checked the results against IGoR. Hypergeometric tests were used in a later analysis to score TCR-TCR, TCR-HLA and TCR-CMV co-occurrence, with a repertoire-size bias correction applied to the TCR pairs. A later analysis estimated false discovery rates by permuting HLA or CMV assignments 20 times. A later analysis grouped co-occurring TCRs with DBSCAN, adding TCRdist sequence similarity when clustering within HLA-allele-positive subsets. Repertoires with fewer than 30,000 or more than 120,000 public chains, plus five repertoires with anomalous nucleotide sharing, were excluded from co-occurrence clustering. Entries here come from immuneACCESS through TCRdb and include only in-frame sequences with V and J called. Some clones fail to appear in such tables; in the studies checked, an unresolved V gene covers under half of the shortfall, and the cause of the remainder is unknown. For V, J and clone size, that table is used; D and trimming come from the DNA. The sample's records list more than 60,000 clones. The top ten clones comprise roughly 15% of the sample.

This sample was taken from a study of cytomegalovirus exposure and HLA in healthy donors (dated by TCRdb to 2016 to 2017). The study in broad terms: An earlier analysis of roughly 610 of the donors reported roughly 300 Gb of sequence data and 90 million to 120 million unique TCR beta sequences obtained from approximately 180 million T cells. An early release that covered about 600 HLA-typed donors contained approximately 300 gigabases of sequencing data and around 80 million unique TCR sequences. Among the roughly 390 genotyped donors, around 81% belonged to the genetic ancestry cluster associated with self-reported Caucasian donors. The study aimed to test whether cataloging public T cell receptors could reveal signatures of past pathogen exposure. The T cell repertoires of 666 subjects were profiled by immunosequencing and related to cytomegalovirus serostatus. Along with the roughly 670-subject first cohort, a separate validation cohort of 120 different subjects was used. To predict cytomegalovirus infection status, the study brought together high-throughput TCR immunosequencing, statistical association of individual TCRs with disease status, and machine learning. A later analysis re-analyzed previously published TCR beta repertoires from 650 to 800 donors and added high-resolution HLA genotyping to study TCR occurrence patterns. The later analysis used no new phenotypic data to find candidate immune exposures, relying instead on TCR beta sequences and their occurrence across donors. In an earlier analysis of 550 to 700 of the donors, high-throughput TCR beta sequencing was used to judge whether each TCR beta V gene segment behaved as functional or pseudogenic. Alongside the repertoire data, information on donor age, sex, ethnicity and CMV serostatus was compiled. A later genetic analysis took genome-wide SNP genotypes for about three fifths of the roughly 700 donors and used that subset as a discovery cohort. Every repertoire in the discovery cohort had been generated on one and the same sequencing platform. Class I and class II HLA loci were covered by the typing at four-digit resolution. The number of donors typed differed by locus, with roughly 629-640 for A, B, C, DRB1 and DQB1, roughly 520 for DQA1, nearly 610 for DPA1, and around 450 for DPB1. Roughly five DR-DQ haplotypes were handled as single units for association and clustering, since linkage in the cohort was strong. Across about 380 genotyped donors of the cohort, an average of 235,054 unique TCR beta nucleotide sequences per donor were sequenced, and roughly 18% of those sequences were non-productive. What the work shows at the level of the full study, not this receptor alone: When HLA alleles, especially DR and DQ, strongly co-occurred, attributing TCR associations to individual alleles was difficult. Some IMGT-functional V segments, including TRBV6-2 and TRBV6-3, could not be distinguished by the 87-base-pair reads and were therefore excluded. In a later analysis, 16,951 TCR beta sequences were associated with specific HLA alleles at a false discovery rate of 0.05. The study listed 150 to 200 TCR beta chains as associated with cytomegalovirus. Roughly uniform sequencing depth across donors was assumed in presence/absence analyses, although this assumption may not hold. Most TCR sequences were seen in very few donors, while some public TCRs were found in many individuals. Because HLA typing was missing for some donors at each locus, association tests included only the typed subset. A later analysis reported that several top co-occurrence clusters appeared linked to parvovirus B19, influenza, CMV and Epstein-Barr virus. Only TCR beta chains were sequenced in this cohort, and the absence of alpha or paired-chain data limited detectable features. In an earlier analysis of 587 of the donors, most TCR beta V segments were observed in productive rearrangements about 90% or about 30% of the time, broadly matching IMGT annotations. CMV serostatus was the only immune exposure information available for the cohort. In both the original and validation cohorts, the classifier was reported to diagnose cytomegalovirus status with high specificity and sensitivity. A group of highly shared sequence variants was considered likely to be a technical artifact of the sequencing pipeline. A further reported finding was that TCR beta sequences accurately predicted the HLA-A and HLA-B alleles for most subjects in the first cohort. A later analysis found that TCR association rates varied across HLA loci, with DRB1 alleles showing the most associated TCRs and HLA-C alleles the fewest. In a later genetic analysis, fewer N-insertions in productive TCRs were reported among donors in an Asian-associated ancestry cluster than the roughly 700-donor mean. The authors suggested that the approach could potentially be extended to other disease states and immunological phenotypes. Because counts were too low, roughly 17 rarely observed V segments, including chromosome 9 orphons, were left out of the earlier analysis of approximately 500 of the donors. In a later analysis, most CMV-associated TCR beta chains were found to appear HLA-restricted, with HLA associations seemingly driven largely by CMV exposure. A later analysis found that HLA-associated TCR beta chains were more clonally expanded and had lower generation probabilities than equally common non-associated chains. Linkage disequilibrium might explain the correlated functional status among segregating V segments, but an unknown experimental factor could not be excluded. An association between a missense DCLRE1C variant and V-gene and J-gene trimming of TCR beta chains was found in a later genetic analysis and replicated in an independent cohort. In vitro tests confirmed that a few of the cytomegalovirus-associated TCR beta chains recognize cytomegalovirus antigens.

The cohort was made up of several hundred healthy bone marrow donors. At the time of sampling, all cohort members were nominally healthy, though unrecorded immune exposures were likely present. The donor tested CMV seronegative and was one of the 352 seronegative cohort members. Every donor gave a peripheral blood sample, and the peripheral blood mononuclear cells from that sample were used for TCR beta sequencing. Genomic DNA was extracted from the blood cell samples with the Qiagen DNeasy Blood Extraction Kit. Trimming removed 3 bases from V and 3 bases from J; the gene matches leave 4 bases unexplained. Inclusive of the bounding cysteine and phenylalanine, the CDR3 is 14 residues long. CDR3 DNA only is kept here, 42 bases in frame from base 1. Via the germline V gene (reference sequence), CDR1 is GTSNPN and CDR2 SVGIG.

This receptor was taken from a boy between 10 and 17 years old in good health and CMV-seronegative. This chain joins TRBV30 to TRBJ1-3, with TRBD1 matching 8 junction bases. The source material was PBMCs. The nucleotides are TGTGCCTGGAGGCCTACAGGGGGTGGAAACACCATATATTTT. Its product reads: CAWRPTGGGNTIYF. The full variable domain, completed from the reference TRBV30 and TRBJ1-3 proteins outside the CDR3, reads SQTIHQWPATLVQPVGSPLSLECTVEGTSNPNLYWYRQAAGRGLQLLFYSVGIGQISSEVPQNLSASRPQDRQFILSSKKLLLSDSGFYLCAWRPTGGGNTIYFGEGSWLTVV.